Presented here are 2 T cell receptor beta chains from one specimen sequenced in a study of T-cell memory formation after mild COVID-19. TCRdb redid the calling of the 5' RACE reads with MiXCR, one entry per CDR3 protein. The sample includes a few hundred thousand distinct CDR3 sequences, 15% to 20% seen only once; the top ten take roughly 22%. The sample comprised PBMCs or a T cell subset sorted from them (not recorded which). The receptor set was obtained from a man aged 18 to 29 who had mild COVID-19 (a few samples of this study predate the infection). Cell type and time point are not known.

This clonotype was observed a few times. This sequence joins TRBV7-2 and TRBJ2-3; D ambiguous. CDR1 and CDR2 from the germline V gene are SGHTA and FQGNSA. The CDR3 contains 13 residues. V gave up 0 bases and J gave up 2 bases, with 3 bases separating them. DNA for the CDR3: TGTGCCAGCAGCTTAGCGTTCACAGATACGCAGTATTTT. Residues: CASSLAFTDTQYF.

This clonotype was counted only a few times. The chain couples TRBV7-9 to TRBJ2-7; no reliable D call. This CDR3 contains 15 residues. V lost 0 bases and J 0 bases, leaving 9 bases between the germline ends. The germline CDR1 and CDR2 sequences are SEHNR and FQNEAQ (reference sequence). The CDR3 region is CASSLAQAPSYEQYF. CDR3 sequence (DNA): TGTGCCAGCAGCTTAGCGCAGGCACCCTCCTACGAGCAGTACTTC.